The 24 T cell receptor beta chains in this list originate from one sample, sequenced in a study of T cells expressing NK-cell markers. TCRdb reprocessed the 5' RACE reads and stores each CDR3 protein as one record, lacking DNA. Here the sample table reports around 180,000 distinct CDR3 sequences. Sequencing was done on a sample of blood T cells: a sorted CD56 or NKG2C T cell subset, CD4+ or CD8+ T cells, or bulk PBMC T cells (not recorded which). The receptors were gathered from a man aged 18-75 years in good health.

The gene calls are TRBV11-1 and TRBJ2-6; TCRdb indicates TRBD1, and absent DNA this call remains unverified. The CDR3 is made up of 17 amino acids. CDR1 SGHAT and CDR2 FQDESV come from the germline V gene (reference sequence). This CDR3 is CASTLGTGGLGANVLTF.

The rearrangement joins TRBV7-9 to TRBJ2-7; lacking DNA, the TRBD1 call made by TCRdb goes unchecked. Germline V CDR1 and CDR2: SEHNR, FQNEAQ (reference sequence). The CDR3 is 16 amino acids. CDR3 loop: CASSYWGQGDFDEQYF.

The chain combines TRBV7-7 with TRBJ2-2; TCRdb indicates TRBD2, and absent DNA this call remains unverified. Per germline, CDR1 SSHAT and CDR2 FNYEAQ (reference sequence). This CDR3 spans 14 amino acids. CDR3 sequence reads: CASSMGLAGGELFF.

The chain employs TRBV5-6 and TRBJ2-3; no DNA is available, so the TRBD1 call from TCRdb remains unchecked. The length of the CDR3 is 16 residues. The germline V gene encodes CDR1 SGHDT and CDR2 YYEEEE. The CDR3: CASSSMTGGDTDTQYF. Based on the CDR3 plus reference TRBV5-6 and TRBJ2-3, the full variable domain is DAGVTQSPTHLIKTRGQQVTLRCSPKSGHDTVSWYQQALGQGPQFIFQYYEEEERQRGNFPDRFSGHQFPNYSSELNVNALLLGDSALYLCASSSMTGGDTDTQYFGPGTRLTVL.

This chain connects TRBV30 to TRBJ2-1; absent DNA, TCRdb's TRBD2 call cannot be checked. This CDR3 has 15 residues. Germline assignment: CDR1 GTSNPN and CDR2 SVGIG (reference sequence). CDR3 protein: CAWTPSSGGHNEQFF.

V usage is TRBV2 and J usage is TRBJ1-2; TCRdb returns TRBD1, unconfirmable since there is no DNA. Germline loops: CDR1 SNHLY, CDR2 FYNNEI. The CDR3 is 14 residues long. CDR3 region: CASRHGQGYYGYTF.

The chain recombines TRBV6-5 with TRBJ2-5; checking the TCRdb D call of TRBD1 is not possible without DNA. CDR3 length: 16 amino acids. Germline V gives CDR1 MNHEY, CDR2 SVGAGI. The CDR3 spells CASCLSSGTGQETQYF.

The rearrangement joins TRBV10-2 to TRBJ2-7; TCRdb gives TRBD1 as the D gene, but with no DNA this cannot be confirmed. Germline V gives CDR1 WSHSY, CDR2 SAAADI. This CDR3 is built from 14 residues. CDR3 sequence reads: CASKEGVGIDEQYF.

Here the CDR3 reads CASSGRVRDIQYF. The chain couples TRBV19 to TRBJ2-4. CDR3 size: 13 residues. The germline gives CDR1 LNHDA, CDR2 SQIVND (reference sequence).

This chain uses TRBV12-3 or TRBV12-4 with TRBJ1-1; TCRdb selects TRBD1, and the lack of DNA leaves this call unchecked. The CDR3 sequence is 14 residues long. CDR3 loop: CASSLTGFYTEAFF.

The chain recombines TRBV12-3 or TRBV12-4 with TRBJ2-5; TCRdb designates TRBD1, a call that cannot be tested without DNA. CDR3 length: 13 amino acids. CDR3 loop: CASSAGEQETQYF.

This chain links TRBV4-1 with TRBJ2-2; the TRBD2 assignment by TCRdb is unverifiable without DNA. CDR3 length: 15 residues. Per the germline V gene, CDR1 is MGHRA and CDR2 is YSYEKL. The CDR3 is CASAIAAGDTGELFF.

The rearrangement uses TRBV4-1 and TRBJ2-5; TCRdb's assignment of TRBD2 cannot be checked, as there is no DNA. Per the germline V gene, CDR1 is MGHRA and CDR2 is YSYEKL. CDR3 size: 18 residues. The CDR3 is CASSQAEIWTSRGETQYF.

The genes are TRBV6-1 and TRBJ2-1. Germline CDR1 and CDR2: MNHNS and SASEGT. The CDR3 is 13 residues long. This CDR3 reads CASRDGVFDEQFF.

The rearrangement joins TRBV21-1 to TRBJ2-6; TCRdb gives TRBD1 as the D gene, but with no DNA this cannot be confirmed. TRBV21-1 counts as a pseudogene. This CDR3 has 19 amino acids. CDR3 loop: CASSPPSGTEISGANVLTF.

V and J are TRBV29-1 and TRBJ1-2; TCRdb designates TRBD1, a call that cannot be tested without DNA. CDR3 length: 15 residues. CDR1 is SQVTM, CDR2 ANQGSEA, per germline. Here the CDR3 reads CSVEDRAGTVYGYTF.

The chain is built from TRBV6-5 and TRBJ2-7; TCRdb names TRBD1, which stays unverified in the absence of DNA. The CDR3 is made up of 15 amino acids. Per germline, CDR1 MNHEY and CDR2 SVGAGI. Here the CDR3 reads CASSYKQGWDNEQYF.

This chain uses TRBV4-2 with TRBJ2-3; the D gene TCRdb calls, TRBD2, cannot be checked with no DNA. In germline, CDR1 is LGHNA, CDR2 YNFKEQ. The CDR3 runs to 16 residues. CDR3 protein: CASSPSGGGAPDTQYF.

This chain links TRBV5-1 with TRBJ2-5; TCRdb calls TRBD2, which cannot be checked without DNA. This CDR3 comprises 14 residues. The germline gives CDR1 SGHRS, CDR2 YFSETQ. The CDR3 here is CASSSGASPETQYF.

The rearrangement links TRBV14 to TRBJ2-5; TCRdb reports TRBD1, a call that lacks DNA to check it against. There are 15 residues in the CDR3. The germline V gene has CDR1 SGHDN and CDR2 FVKESK. The CDR3 is CASSQGKAGRETQYF. The whole variable domain, remainder taken from reference TRBV14 and TRBJ2-5, is EAGVTQFPSHSVIEKGQTVTLRCDPISGHDNLYWYRRVMGKEIKFLLHFVKESKQDESGMPNNRFLAERTGGTYSTLKVQPAELEDSGVYFCASSQGKAGRETQYFGPGTRLLVL.

This chain joins TRBV20-1 and TRBJ1-4. This CDR3 has 15 residues. The germline gives CDR1 DFQATT, CDR2 SNEGSKA (reference sequence). This chain's CDR3 is CSARDWEDNNEKLFF.

V gene TRBV6-2 or TRBV6-3 combines with J gene TRBJ2-1; the TCRdb D gene call, TRBD1, has no DNA to confirm it. From germline, CDR1 is MNHEY and CDR2 SVGEGT. This CDR3 has 14 residues. The CDR3 here is CASSWDSSYNEQFF.

The chain carries TRBV7-6 and TRBJ2-1; TCRdb proposes TRBD2, but this gene call is untestable without DNA. There are 15 residues in the CDR3. Germline assignment: CDR1 SGHVS and CDR2 FNYEAQ. The CDR3 here is CASSSTSGGANEQFF.

This chain links TRBV20-1 with TRBJ2-1; TCRdb gives TRBD1 as the D gene, but with no DNA this cannot be confirmed. The CDR3 runs 16 residues. CDR1 and CDR2 (germline): DFQATT, SNEGSKA (reference sequence). The CDR3 here is CSAREDRGSSYNEQFF.